The clone carrying this T cell receptor beta chain showed up just a few times. The CDR3 is made up of 12 amino acids. CDR1 is DFQATT and CDR2 is SNEGSKA in the germline V gene (reference sequence). V gave up 3 bases and J gave up 3 bases, with 8 bases separating them. The record originates from a study of molecular identifiers for immune sequencing clone quantification. MiXCR, run by TCRdb on the PCR reads, gives a single entry per CDR3 protein. The sample shows about 510,000 distinct CDR3 sequences, roughly 26% of them seen only once. Input for naive CD8 libraries was roughly 20,000 to 1,000,000 sorted cells; the RNA fraction used was 10%, 30% or 50%.

The clonotype originates from a human donor in good health. Some libraries in this study had Jurkat cell RNA spiked in. The sample comprised naive CD8+ T cells from blood, with Jurkat cell RNA spiked in. Subset indicated: FACS-sorted CD8+CD4-CCR7+CD45RA+ naive T cells. The chain uses TRBV20-1 and TRBJ1-2; no clear D gene. DNA of the CDR3: TGCAGTGCTAGTGGGGATTACTATGGCTACACCTTC. It encodes CSASGDYYGYTF.